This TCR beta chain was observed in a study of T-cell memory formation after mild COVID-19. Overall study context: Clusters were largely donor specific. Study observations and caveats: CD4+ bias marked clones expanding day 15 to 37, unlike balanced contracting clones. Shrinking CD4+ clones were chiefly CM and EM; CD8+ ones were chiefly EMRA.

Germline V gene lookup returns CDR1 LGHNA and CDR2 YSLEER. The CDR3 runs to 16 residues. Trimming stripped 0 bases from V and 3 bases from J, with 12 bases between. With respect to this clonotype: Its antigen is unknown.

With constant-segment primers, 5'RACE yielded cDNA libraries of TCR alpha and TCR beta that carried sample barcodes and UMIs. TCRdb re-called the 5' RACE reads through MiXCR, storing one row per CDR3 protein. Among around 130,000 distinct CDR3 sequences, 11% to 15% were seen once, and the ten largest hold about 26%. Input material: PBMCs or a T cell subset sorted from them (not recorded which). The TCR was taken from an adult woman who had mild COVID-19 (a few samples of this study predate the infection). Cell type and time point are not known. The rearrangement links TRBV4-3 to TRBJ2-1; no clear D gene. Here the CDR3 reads CASSQDLVYFYNEQFF. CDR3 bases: TGCGCCAGCAGCCAAGATTTAGTTTACTTCTACAATGAGCAGTTCTTC.